This T cell receptor (beta chain) was captured by sequencing in a study of control samples from healthy donors and cancer patients. CDR3 length equals 14 residues. The V and J ends lost 8 bases and 2 bases respectively, with 16 bases between them. CDR1 SGHVS and CDR2 FQNEAQ come from the germline V gene. Assay: immunoSEQ multiplex PCR; the TCRdb copy retains only in-frame clones and omits some. The table lists fewer than 200,000 clones, around 87% of them singletons. The receptor was derived from a woman in her forties or fifties in good health. Material for sequencing was blood. V gene TRBV7-8 combines with J gene TRBJ2-7; D is uncertain. The CDR3 DNA reads as TGTGCCAGCGGTACAGCCCCTCCCCCCTACGAGCAGTACTTC. Amino acid sequence: CASGTAPPPYEQYF.